This T cell receptor (beta chain) was profiled in a study of a mutant IDH1 vaccine in newly diagnosed glioma. About the study: Patients had received radiotherapy, temozolomide, or both previously, most receiving both.

Clones were read by immunoSEQ multiplex PCR, and TCRdb kept only the in-frame ones, dropping some. This sample has almost 85,000 clones, with 65% to 90% found just once. The CDR3 loop spans 14 amino acids. V lost 6 bases to trimming and J lost 6 bases, with 18 bases between them. Germline CDR1 and CDR2: MDHEN and SYDVKM. A remark on this clone: What it binds is not known.

As to time point: week 23, last vaccination. All doses held 300 ug of mutant IDH1 20-mer peptide, with topical imiquimod. Specimen: PBMCs, collected from a glioma patient whose treatment included an IDH1 peptide vaccine. The rearrangement uses TRBV28 and TRBJ2-7, with a possible D match to TRBD1 (6 bases). The sequence derives from a man aged 30 to 45 with glioma. Some clones in this sample may be carry-over from other donors' samples. CDR3 sequence reads: CASSSYRVRAEQYF. CDR3 coding DNA: TGTGCCAGCAGCTCATACAGGGTTCGGGCCGAGCAGTACTTC. The full variable domain, completed using reference TRBV28 and TRBJ2-7, is DVKVTQSSRYLVKRTGEKVFLECVQDMDHENMFWYRQDPGLGLRLIYFSYDVKMKEKGDIPEGYSVSREKKERFSLILESASTNQTSMYLCASSSYRVRAEQYFGPGTRLTVT.